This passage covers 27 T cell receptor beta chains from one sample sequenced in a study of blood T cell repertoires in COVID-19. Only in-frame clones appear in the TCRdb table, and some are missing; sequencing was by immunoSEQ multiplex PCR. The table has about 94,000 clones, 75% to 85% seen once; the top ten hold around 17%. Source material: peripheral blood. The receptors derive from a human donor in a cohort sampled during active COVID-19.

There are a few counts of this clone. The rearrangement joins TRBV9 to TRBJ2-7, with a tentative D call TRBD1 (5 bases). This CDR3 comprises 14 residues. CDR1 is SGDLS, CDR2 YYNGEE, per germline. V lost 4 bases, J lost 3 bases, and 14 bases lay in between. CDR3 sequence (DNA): TGTGCCAGCAGCCCAGCCCAGCAGGGCTACGAGCAGTACTTC. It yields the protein CASSPAQQGYEQYF.

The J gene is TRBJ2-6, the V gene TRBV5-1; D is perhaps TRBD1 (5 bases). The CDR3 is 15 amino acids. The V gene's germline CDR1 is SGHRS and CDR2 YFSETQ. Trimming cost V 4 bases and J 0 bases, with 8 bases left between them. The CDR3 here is CASSPRGSGANVLTF. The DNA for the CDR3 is TGCGCCAGCAGCCCTAGGGGCTCTGGGGCCAACGTCCTGACTTTC. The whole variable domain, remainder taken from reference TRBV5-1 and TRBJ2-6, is KAGVTQTPRYLIKTRGQQVTLSCSPISGHRSVSWYQQTPGQGLQFLFEYFSETQRNKGNFPGRFSGRQFSNSRSEMNVSTLELGDSALYLCASSPRGSGANVLTFGAGSRLTVL.

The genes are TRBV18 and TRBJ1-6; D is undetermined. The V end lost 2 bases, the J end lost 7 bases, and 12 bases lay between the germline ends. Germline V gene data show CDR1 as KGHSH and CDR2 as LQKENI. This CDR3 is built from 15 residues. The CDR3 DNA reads TGTGCCAGCTCACCAGCCCGGGCGGGGAATTCACCCCTCCACTTT. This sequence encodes CASSPARAGNSPLHF.

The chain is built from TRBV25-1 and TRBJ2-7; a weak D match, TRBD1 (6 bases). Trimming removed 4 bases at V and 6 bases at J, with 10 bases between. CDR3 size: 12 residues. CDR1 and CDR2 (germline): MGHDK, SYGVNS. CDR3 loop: CASSGGGSEQYF. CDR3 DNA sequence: TGTGCCAGCAGTGGAGGGGGATCCGAGCAGTACTTC.

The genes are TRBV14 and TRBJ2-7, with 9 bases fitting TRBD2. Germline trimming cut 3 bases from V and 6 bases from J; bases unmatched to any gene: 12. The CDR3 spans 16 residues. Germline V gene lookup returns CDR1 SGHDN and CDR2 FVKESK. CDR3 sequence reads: CASSQFSGSGAGEQYF. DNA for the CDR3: TGTGCCAGCAGCCAGTTTAGCGGGAGCGGAGCGGGCGAGCAGTACTTC.

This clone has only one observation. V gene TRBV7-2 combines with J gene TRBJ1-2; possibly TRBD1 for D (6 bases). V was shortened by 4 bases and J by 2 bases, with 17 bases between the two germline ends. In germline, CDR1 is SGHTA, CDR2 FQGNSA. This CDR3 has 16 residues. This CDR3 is CASSSPRGGPNYGYTF. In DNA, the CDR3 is TGTGCCAGCAGCTCTCCTCGGGGGGGGCCAAACTATGGCTACACCTTC.

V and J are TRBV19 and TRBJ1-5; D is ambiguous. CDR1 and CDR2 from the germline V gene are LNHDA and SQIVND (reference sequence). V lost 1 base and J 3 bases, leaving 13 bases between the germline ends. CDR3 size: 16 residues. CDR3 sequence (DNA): TGTGCCAGTAGTATAGGAAGGAGGAGCTACAATCAGCCCCAGCATTTT. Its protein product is CASSIGRRSYNQPQHF.

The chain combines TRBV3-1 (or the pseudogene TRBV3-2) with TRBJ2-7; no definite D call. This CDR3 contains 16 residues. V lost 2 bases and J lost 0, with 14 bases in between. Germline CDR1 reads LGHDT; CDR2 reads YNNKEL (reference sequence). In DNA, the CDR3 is TGTGCCAGCAGCCAACTGCGTCCCCACGTCTCCTACGAGCAGTACTTC. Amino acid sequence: CASSQLRPHVSYEQYF.

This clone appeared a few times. In DNA form, the CDR3 reads TGTGCCAGCAGCCCCCTATTGAACACTGAAGCTTTCTTT. The encoded protein is CASSPLLNTEAFF. This rearrangement joins TRBV5-4 to TRBJ1-1; D gene ambiguous. This CDR3 has 13 amino acids. Per germline, CDR1 SGHNT and CDR2 YYREEE (reference sequence). The V and J ends lost 4 bases and 0 bases respectively, with 7 bases between them.

CDR3 sequence (DNA): TGTGCCAGCAGCTCCTTGTCGACAGGGGTAGACGAGCAGTACTTC. Translating it yields CASSSLSTGVDEQYF. The chain uses TRBV7-9 and TRBJ2-7; TRBD1 aligns across 8 bases. CDR3 length equals 15 residues. V lost 4 bases to trimming and J lost 5 bases; unmatched junction nucleotides: 10. Germline V gives CDR1 SEHNR, CDR2 FQNEAQ (reference sequence).

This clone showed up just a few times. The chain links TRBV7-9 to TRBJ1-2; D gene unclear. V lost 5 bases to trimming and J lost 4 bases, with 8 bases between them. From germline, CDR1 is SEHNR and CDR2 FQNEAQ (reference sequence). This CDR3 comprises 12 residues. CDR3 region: CASSQDFYGYTF. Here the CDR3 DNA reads TGTGCCAGCAGCCAGGACTTCTATGGCTACACCTTC.

CDR3 in amino acids: CASSQDRGRAFF. CDR3 nucleotide sequence: TGTGCCAGCAGCCAAGATAGGGGGAGAGCTTTCTTT. V usage is TRBV4-2 and J usage is TRBJ1-1; D is possibly TRBD1 (6 bases). Germline-derived CDR1 and CDR2 are LGHNA and YNFKEQ. CDR3 size: 12 residues. V lost 0 bases to trimming and J lost 10 bases, with 9 bases between them.

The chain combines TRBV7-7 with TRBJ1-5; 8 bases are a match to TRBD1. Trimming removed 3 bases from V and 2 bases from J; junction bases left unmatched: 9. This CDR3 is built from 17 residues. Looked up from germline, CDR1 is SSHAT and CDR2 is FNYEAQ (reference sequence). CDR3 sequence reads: CASSFTGQAPRNQPQHF. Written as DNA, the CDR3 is TGTGCCAGCAGCTTTACGGGACAGGCACCTCGCAATCAGCCCCAGCATTTT.

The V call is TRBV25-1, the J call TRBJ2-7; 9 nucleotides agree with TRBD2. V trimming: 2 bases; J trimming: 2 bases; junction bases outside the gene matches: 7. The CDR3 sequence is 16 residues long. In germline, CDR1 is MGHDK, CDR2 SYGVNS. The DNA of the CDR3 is TGTGCCAGCAGTGAAGTGGCGGGAGGGCCCACCTACGAGCAGTACTTC. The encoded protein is CASSEVAGGPTYEQYF.

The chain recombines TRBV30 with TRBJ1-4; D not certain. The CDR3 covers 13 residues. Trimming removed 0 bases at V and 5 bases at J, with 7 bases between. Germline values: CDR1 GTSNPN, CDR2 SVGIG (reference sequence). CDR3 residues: CAWSVQINEKLFF. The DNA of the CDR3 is TGTGCCTGGAGTGTACAGATCAATGAAAAACTGTTTTTT.

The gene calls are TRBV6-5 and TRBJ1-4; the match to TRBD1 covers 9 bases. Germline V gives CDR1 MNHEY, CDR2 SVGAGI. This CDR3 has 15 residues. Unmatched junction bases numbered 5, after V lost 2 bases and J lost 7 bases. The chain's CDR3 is CASSYLQGAGEKLFF. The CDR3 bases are TGTGCCAGCAGTTACCTACAGGGGGCTGGTGAAAAACTGTTTTTT.

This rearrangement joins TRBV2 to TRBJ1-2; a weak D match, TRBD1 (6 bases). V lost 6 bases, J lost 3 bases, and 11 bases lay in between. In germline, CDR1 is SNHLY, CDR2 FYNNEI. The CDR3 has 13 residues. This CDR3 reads CASRLAGDYGYTF. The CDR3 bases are TGTGCCAGCAGACTGGCAGGGGACTATGGCTACACCTTC. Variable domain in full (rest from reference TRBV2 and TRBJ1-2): EPEVTQTPSHQVTQMGQEVILRCVPISNHLYFYWYRQILGQKVEFLVSFYNNEISEKSEIFDDQFSVERPDGSNFTLKIRSTKLEDSAMYFCASRLAGDYGYTFGSGTRLTVV.

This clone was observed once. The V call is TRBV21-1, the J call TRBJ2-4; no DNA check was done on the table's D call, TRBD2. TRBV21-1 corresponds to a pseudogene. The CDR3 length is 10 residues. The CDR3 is CASTVDIQYF. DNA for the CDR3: TGTGCCAGCACGGTGGACATTCAGTACTTC.

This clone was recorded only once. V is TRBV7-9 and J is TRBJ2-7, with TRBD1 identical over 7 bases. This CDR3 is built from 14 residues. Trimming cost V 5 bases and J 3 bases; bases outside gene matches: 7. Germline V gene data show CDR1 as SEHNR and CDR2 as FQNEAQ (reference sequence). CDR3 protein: CASSQTGKVYEQYF. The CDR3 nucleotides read TGTGCCAGCAGCCAGACAGGGAAAGTCTACGAGCAGTACTTC. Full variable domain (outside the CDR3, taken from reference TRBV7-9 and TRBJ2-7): DTGVSQNPRHKITKRGQNVTFRCDPISEHNRLYWYRQTLGQGPEFLTYFQNEAQLEKSRLLSDRFSAERPKGSFSTLEIQRTEQGDSAMYLCASSQTGKVYEQYFGPGTRLTVT.

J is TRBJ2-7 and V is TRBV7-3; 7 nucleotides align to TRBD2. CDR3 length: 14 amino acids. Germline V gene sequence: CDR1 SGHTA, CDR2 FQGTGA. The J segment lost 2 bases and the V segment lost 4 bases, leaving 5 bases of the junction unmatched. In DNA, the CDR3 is TGTGCCAGCAGCTCCGGACTAGAACCCTACGAGCAGTACTTC. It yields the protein CASSSGLEPYEQYF.

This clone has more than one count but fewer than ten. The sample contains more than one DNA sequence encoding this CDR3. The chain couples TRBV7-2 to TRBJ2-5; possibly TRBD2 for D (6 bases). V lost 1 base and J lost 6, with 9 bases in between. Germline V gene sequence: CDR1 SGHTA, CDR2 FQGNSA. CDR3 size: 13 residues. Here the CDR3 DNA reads TGTGCCAGCAGCTTAGGACTAGGCAAGACCCAGTACTTC. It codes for CASSLGLGKTQYF. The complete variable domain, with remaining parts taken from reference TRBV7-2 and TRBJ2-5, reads GAGVSQSPSNKVTEKGKDVELRCDPISGHTALYWYRQSLGQGLEFLIYFQGNSAPDKSGLPSDRFSAERTGGSVSTLTIQRTQQEDSAVYLCASSLGLGKTQYFGPGTRLLVL.

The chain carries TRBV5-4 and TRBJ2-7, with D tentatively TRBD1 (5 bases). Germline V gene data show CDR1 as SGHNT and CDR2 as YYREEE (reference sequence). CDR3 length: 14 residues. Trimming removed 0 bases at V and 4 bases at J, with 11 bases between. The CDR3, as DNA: TGTGCCAGCAGCTTGGCCGCCGACAGATACGAGCAGTACTTC. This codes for CASSLAADRYEQYF.

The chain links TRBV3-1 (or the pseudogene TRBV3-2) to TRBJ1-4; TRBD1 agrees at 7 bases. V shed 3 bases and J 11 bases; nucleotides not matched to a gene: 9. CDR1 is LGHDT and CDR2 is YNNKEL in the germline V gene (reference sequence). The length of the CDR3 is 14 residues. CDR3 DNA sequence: TGTGCCAGCAGCCAGCTCCGGGACAGTTTGAAACTGTTTTTT. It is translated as CASSQLRDSLKLFF.

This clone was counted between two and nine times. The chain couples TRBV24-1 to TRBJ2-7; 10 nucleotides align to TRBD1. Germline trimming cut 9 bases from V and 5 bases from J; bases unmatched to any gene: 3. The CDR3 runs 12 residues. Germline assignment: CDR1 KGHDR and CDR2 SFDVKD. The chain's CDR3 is CATGGTGDEQYF. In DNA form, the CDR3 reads TGTGCCACCGGGGGGACAGGGGACGAGCAGTACTTC.

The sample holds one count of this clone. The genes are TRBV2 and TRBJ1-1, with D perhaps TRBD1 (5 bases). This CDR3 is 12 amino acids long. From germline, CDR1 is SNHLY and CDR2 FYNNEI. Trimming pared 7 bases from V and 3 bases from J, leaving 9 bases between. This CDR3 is CASTGGYTEAFF. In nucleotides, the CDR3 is TGTGCCAGCACCGGGGGATACACTGAAGCTTTCTTT.

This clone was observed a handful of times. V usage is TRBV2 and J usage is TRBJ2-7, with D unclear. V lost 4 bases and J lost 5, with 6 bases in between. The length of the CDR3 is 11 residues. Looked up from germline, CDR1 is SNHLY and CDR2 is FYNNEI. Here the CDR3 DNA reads TGTGCCAGCAGTGGGGCTCACGAGCAGTACTTC. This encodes CASSGAHEQYF.

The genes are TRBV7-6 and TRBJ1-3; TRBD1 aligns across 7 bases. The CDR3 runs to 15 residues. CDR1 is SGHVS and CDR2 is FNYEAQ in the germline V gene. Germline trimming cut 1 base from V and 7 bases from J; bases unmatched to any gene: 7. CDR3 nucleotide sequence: TGTGCCAGCAGCTTAGAGGGCAGGGGGTTTAACACCATATATTTT. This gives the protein CASSLEGRGFNTIYF.